Below, 23 T cell receptor beta chains from the same sample are listed, as sequenced in a study of technical replicates of blood from a handful of donors. Sequenced by immunoSEQ multiplex PCR; TCRdb stores in-frame clones only, minus some. Among more than 70,000 clones, approximately 97% were seen once, and the ten largest hold 0.2%. The sequenced sample was T cells isolated from PBMCs. Receptor source: a human donor in good health.

This chain's CDR3 is CASSLGDWIYEQYF. The DNA of the CDR3 is TGTGCCAGCAGCCTAGGGGACTGGATTTACGAGCAGTACTTC. J is TRBJ2-7 and V is TRBV7-2, with a possible D match to TRBD2 (6 bases). V gave up 5 bases and J gave up 4 bases, with 15 bases separating them. This CDR3 is 14 amino acids long. Germline lookup yields CDR1 SGHTA and CDR2 FQGNSA. The whole variable domain, remainder taken from reference TRBV7-2 and TRBJ2-7, is GAGVSQSPSNKVTEKGKDVELRCDPISGHTALYWYRQSLGQGLEFLIYFQGNSAPDKSGLPSDRFSAERTGGSVSTLTIQRTQQEDSAVYLCASSLGDWIYEQYFGPGTRLTVT.

The V gene is TRBV28, the J gene TRBJ2-7; 8 bases are shared with TRBD2. The CDR3 runs 15 residues. CDR1 is MDHEN, CDR2 SYDVKM, per germline. Germline trimming cut 4 bases from V and 2 bases from J; bases unmatched to any gene: 7. CDR3 region: CASSSTGTSPYEQYF. CDR3 in DNA: TGTGCCAGCAGTTCAACCGGGACTAGTCCCTACGAGCAGTACTTC.

V and J are TRBV13 and TRBJ2-3; 9 bases map to TRBD1. The junction had 24 bases not matched to a gene; V was cut back by 4 bases and J by 4 bases. This CDR3 contains 21 residues. Germline V CDR1 and CDR2: PRHDT, FYEKMQ (reference sequence). The CDR3 coding sequence is TGTGCCAGCAGCTCTAGAGGGGCGACCGGGACAGGGCTTGAAGGGGCAGATACGCAGTATTTT. This encodes CASSSRGATGTGLEGADTQYF.

V is TRBV11-2 and J is TRBJ1-1; D possibly corresponds to TRBD1 (6 bases). The CDR3 has 15 residues. Germline loops: CDR1 SGHAT, CDR2 FQNNGV. Trimming shortened V by 0 bases and J by 1 base, and 9 bases separated the two germline ends. This CDR3 is CASSLEAGENTEAFF. The CDR3 DNA is TGTGCCAGCAGCTTAGAGGCAGGGGAGAACACTGAAGCTTTCTTT.

This clone was detected only once. The V call is TRBV27, the J call TRBJ2-5; D possibly corresponds to TRBD2 (7 bases). Trimming cost V 4 bases and J 4 bases, with 10 bases left between them. Germline CDR1 and CDR2: MNHEY and SMNVEV (reference sequence). The CDR3 extends over 13 amino acids. Here the CDR3 reads CASSWGGTETQYF. Written as DNA, the CDR3 is TGTGCCAGCAGTTGGGGGGGCACAGAGACCCAGTACTTC.

The count of this clone is one. The chain links TRBV27 to TRBJ2-7; possibly TRBD2 for D (6 bases). The CDR3 sequence is 14 residues long. In germline, CDR1 is MNHEY, CDR2 SMNVEV (reference sequence). V lost 6 bases, J lost 0 bases, and 12 bases lay in between. The CDR3 DNA reads TGTGCCAGCAGGCACAACGGGGGCTCCTACGAGCAGTACTTC. It yields the protein CASRHNGGSYEQYF.

The chain carries TRBV5-4 and TRBJ2-1; 7 bases line up with TRBD2. The CDR3 is made up of 15 amino acids. Germline-derived CDR1 and CDR2 are SGHNT and YYREEE (reference sequence). The V gene end was trimmed by 4 bases and the J gene end by 2 bases; junction bases not matched to a gene: 6. The CDR3 coding sequence is TGTGCCAGCAGCGCGGGAGTGCTCACCTACAATGAGCAGTTCTTC. It specifies CASSAGVLTYNEQFF.

The chain combines TRBV4-1 with TRBJ2-3; the match to TRBD1 covers 9 bases. With 2 bases clipped from V and 2 bases from J, the junction kept 5 bases outside the gene matches. The length of the CDR3 is 16 residues. Germline V CDR1 and CDR2: MGHRA, YSYEKL. CDR3 DNA: TGCGCCAGCAGCCAAAGATGGACAGGGGCCACAGATACGCAGTATTTT. It yields the protein CASSQRWTGATDTQYF.

This sequence joins TRBV5-1 and TRBJ1-4, with unresolved D. V was shortened by 7 bases and J by 2 bases, with 9 bases between the two germline ends. CDR3 length: 13 amino acids. The V gene's germline CDR1 is SGHRS and CDR2 YFSETQ. This CDR3 reads CASSQVTNEKLFF. As DNA, the CDR3 is TGCGCCAGCTCCCAGGTCACTAATGAAAAACTGTTTTTT. The full variable domain, rest sourced from reference TRBV5-1 and TRBJ1-4, is KAGVTQTPRYLIKTRGQQVTLSCSPISGHRSVSWYQQTPGQGLQFLFEYFSETQRNKGNFPGRFSGRQFSNSRSEMNVSTLELGDSALYLCASSQVTNEKLFFGSGTQLSVL.

This chain connects TRBV27 to TRBJ1-1, with 9 bases that match TRBD1. This CDR3 is built from 15 residues. Trimming cost V 5 bases and J 4 bases; bases outside gene matches: 8. CDR1 is MNHEY, CDR2 SMNVEV, per germline (reference sequence). CDR3 amino acids: CASSGRTGVFTEAFF. CDR3 coding DNA: TGTGCCAGCAGTGGCCGGACAGGGGTGTTCACTGAAGCTTTCTTT.

A single count supports this clone. The chain combines TRBV5-1 with TRBJ1-1; the D gene is possibly TRBD1 (6 bases). The germline V and J ends were trimmed by 0 bases and 5 bases, with 11 bases remaining between them. The CDR3 runs 14 residues. Germline V gene data show CDR1 as SGHRS and CDR2 as YFSETQ. The CDR3 is CASSLGGGTTEAFF. The CDR3 DNA is TGCGCCAGCAGCTTGGGGGGGGGCACGACTGAAGCTTTCTTT.

The chain recombines TRBV5-1 with TRBJ1-3; possibly TRBD1 for D (6 bases). V was trimmed by 4 bases and J by 3 bases, leaving 14 bases between them. The CDR3 consists of 15 residues. The germline gives CDR1 SGHRS, CDR2 YFSETQ. This CDR3 is CASSNPGDGGNTIYF. In DNA, the CDR3 is TGCGCCAGCAGCAACCCAGGGGACGGTGGAAACACCATATATTTT.

The V gene is TRBV19, the J gene TRBJ1-5; 8 positions match TRBD1. V was clipped by 5 bases and J by 6 bases; unmatched bases: 12. Germline loops: CDR1 LNHDA, CDR2 SQIVND (reference sequence). This CDR3 comprises 16 residues. This CDR3 is CASSHRGESFSQPQHF. In DNA, the CDR3 is TGTGCCAGTAGTCACAGGGGGGAATCCTTTAGTCAGCCCCAGCATTTT. The full variable domain, with the rest looked up from reference TRBV19 and TRBJ1-5, is DGGITQSPKYLFRKEGQNVTLSCEQNLNHDAMYWYRQDPGQGLRLIYYSQIVNDFQKGDIAEGYSVSREKKESFPLTVTSAQKNPTAFYLCASSHRGESFSQPQHFGDGTRLSIL.

The V call is TRBV15, the J call TRBJ1-5; D not resolved. In germline, CDR1 is LNHNV, CDR2 YYDKDF (reference sequence). The CDR3 is 12 amino acids. V was pared by 0 bases and J by 6 bases, with 3 bases between. The CDR3, as DNA: TGTGCCACCAGCAGAGATCTTCAGCCCCAGCATTTT. This codes for CATSRDLQPQHF.

V usage is TRBV28 and J usage is TRBJ1-2, with a tentative D call TRBD1 (6 bases). Looked up from germline, CDR1 is MDHEN and CDR2 is SYDVKM. Between the trimmed V and J ends, which lost 1 base and 5 bases, there was a span of 14 bases. The CDR3 contains 15 residues. In nucleotides, the CDR3 is TGTGCCAGCAGTTTATTCGAGGACAGCCTATATGGCTACACCTTC. Translated: CASSLFEDSLYGYTF.

V is TRBV6-1 and J is TRBJ1-5, with 7 bases fitting TRBD1. This CDR3 has 14 amino acids. With 7 bases clipped from V and 5 bases from J, the junction kept 8 bases outside the gene matches. From germline, CDR1 is MNHNS and CDR2 SASEGT. The CDR3: CASKDRVGDQPQHF. CDR3 bases: TGTGCCAGCAAAGACAGGGTTGGGGATCAGCCCCAGCATTTT.

The chain recombines TRBV5-6 with TRBJ1-5; D unresolved. Looked up from germline, CDR1 is SGHDT and CDR2 is YYEEEE. V dropped 1 base and J dropped 10 bases, with 9 bases sitting between them. The CDR3 extends over 12 amino acids. Here the CDR3 reads CASSLRGRPQHF. CDR3 in DNA: TGTGCCAGCAGCTTGCGGGGTCGACCCCAGCATTTT.

Regarding this clone: The germline gene is not matched at one end of the junction; a read error may be the cause. V and J are TRBV6-5 and TRBJ2-3; D perhaps matches TRBD2 (6 bases). This CDR3 has 15 residues. Germline CDR1 reads MNHEY; CDR2 reads SVGAGI. The CDR3 DNA sequence: TGTGCCACCAGTCCCAGACTAGTCCGGGGCGATACGCAGTATTTT. Translating gives CATSPRLVRGDTQYF.

This rearrangement joins TRBV5-1 to TRBJ2-2; TRBD1 might be the D (6 bases). This CDR3 has 17 amino acids. CDR1 and CDR2 (germline): SGHRS, YFSETQ. V was shortened by 4 bases and J by 5 bases, with 21 bases between the two germline ends. CDR3 bases: TGCGCCAGCAGCGCGTCCCACAGGGAGCCGAGGACCGGGGAGCTGTTTTTT. This translates into CASSASHREPRTGELFF.

The V call is TRBV10-3, the J call TRBJ1-1; D unclear. The V end was cut by 0 bases, the J end by 4 bases, with 9 bases between. CDR1 and CDR2 from the germline V gene are ENHRY and SYGVKD. The CDR3 is 14 residues long. The CDR3 DNA is TGTGCCATCAGTGAGTCGACCGGGGTCACTGAAGCTTTCTTT. It encodes CAISESTGVTEAFF.

This chain links TRBV28 with TRBJ2-3; the match to TRBD2 covers 10 bases. Germline V gene data show CDR1 as MDHEN and CDR2 as SYDVKM. The V gene end was trimmed by 5 bases and the J gene end by 1 base; junction bases not matched to a gene: 3. The CDR3 is 15 amino acids. DNA of the CDR3: TGTGCCAGCAGTCCCGGACTAGCGGGCACAGATACGCAGTATTTT. Amino acid sequence: CASSPGLAGTDTQYF.

This sequence joins TRBV9 and TRBJ2-1; TRBD1 aligns across 9 bases. CDR1 and CDR2 (germline): SGDLS, YYNGEE. V lost 3 bases to trimming and J lost 6 bases; unmatched junction nucleotides: 7. CDR3 length: 15 amino acids. The DNA of the CDR3 is TGTGCCAGCAGCGCTGGACAGGGGATCTCCAATGAGCAGTTCTTC. It encodes CASSAGQGISNEQFF.

The CDR3 region is CASGGQGPGELFF. DNA for the CDR3: TGCGCCAGCGGTGGACAGGGGCCCGGGGAGCTGTTTTTT. The chain joins TRBV10-1 to TRBJ2-2; 9 bases match TRBD1. The CDR3 is made up of 13 amino acids. The junction had 4 bases not matched to a gene; V was cut back by 8 bases and J by 6 bases. Germline V gene sequence: CDR1 WNHNN, CDR2 SYGVQD (reference sequence).